The next 19 T cell receptor beta chains were all read from a single sample in a study of OX40 agonist ivuxolimab in advanced cancers. The assay was immunoSEQ multiplex PCR, and TCRdb's table has in-frame clones only and misses some. Of tens of thousands of clones listed, about nine tenths are singletons. Sequencing used CD4+ or CD8+ T cells sorted from blood, obtained in a trial of the OX40 agonist ivuxolimab. The receptors here all came from an adult with an advanced solid tumor such as melanoma, head and neck, liver or kidney cancer.

This clone was detected only once. The chain uses TRBV28 and TRBJ2-1, with D perhaps TRBD1 (5 bases). The germline V gene encodes CDR1 MDHEN and CDR2 SYDVKM. The CDR3 has 15 amino acids. V was pared by 7 bases and J by 1 base, with 14 bases between. CDR3 nucleotide sequence: TGTGCCAGCACTCCGCCAGACAGTTCCTACAATGAGCAGTTCTTC. As protein: CASTPPDSSYNEQFF. Filled out from reference TRBV28 and TRBJ2-1, the complete variable domain reads DVKVTQSSRYLVKRTGEKVFLECVQDMDHENMFWYRQDPGLGLRLIYFSYDVKMKEKGDIPEGYSVSREKKERFSLILESASTNQTSMYLCASTPPDSSYNEQFFGPGTRLTVL.

The CDR3 DNA reads TGTGCCTGGAGTAATAGGGGGACCCCTAGAGAGACCCAGTACTTC. As protein: CAWSNRGTPRETQYF. The rearrangement uses TRBV30 and TRBJ2-5, with D possibly TRBD1 on 6 matching bases. V gave up 2 bases and J gave up 4 bases, with 17 bases separating them. Germline CDR1 and CDR2: GTSNPN and SVGIG (reference sequence). This CDR3 contains 15 residues.

V gene TRBV9 combines with J gene TRBJ2-3, with unresolved D. Deletions cut 5 bases from V and 6 bases from J, with 7 bases between. The CDR3 sequence is 11 residues long. Per the germline V gene, CDR1 is SGDLS and CDR2 is YYNGEE. CDR3 protein: CASSFQDTQYF. The CDR3 DNA reads TGTGCCAGCAGTTTCCAGGATACGCAGTATTTT.

This chain links TRBV10-3 with TRBJ2-3; 11 positions match TRBD1. Germline CDR1 reads ENHRY; CDR2 reads SYGVKD. Trimming took 5 bases from V and 10 from J; bases not matched to a gene: 14. This CDR3 has 16 residues. The CDR3 here is CAISRPPGQGVVAQYF. CDR3 sequence (DNA): TGTGCCATCAGTCGCCCTCCGGGACAGGGGGTAGTCGCGCAGTATTTT.

This chain uses TRBV30 with TRBJ2-7; 8 nucleotides match TRBD2. Trimming removed 7 bases from V and 6 bases from J; junction bases left unmatched: 8. Germline V gene data show CDR1 as GTSNPN and CDR2 as SVGIG (reference sequence). The CDR3 runs 12 residues. CDR3 sequence reads: CALRGAPREQYF. The CDR3 DNA follows: TGTGCCTTGCGGGGGGCCCCCCGCGAGCAGTACTTC.

The chain employs TRBV28 and TRBJ1-2; 10 bases match TRBD1. This CDR3 has 17 residues. V lost 2 bases and J lost 3; bases outside the gene matches: 9. Germline CDR1 reads MDHEN; CDR2 reads SYDVKM. CDR3 region: CASSLPPRQGAYYGYTF. The CDR3 DNA reads TGTGCCAGCAGTTTACCTCCCCGACAGGGGGCTTACTATGGCTACACCTTC.

The V and J genes are TRBV19 and TRBJ1-5; perhaps TRBD1 as D (5 bases). The CDR3 runs to 15 residues. The V gene's germline CDR1 is LNHDA and CDR2 SQIVND (reference sequence). Between the trimmed V and J ends, which lost 4 bases and 9 bases, there was a span of 19 bases. This CDR3 reads CASSTNSGGGRPQHF. In nucleotides, the CDR3 is TGTGCCAGTAGTACTAATTCTGGCGGGGGACGGCCCCAGCATTTT.

J is TRBJ2-5 and V is TRBV10-1, with 7 bases that match TRBD1. From germline, CDR1 is WNHNN and CDR2 SYGVQD (reference sequence). The V segment lost 5 bases and the J segment 5 bases; nucleotides outside the gene matches: 8. CDR3 length equals 14 residues. In DNA form, the CDR3 reads TGCGCCAGCAGTAGAGGGGGCGAGAAGGAGACCCAGTACTTC. Translating it yields CASSRGGEKETQYF.

This chain joins TRBV25-1 and TRBJ2-2; D is possibly TRBD2 (6 bases). Trimming pared 7 bases from V and 0 bases from J, leaving 9 bases between. The CDR3 runs 14 residues. From germline, CDR1 is MGHDK and CDR2 SYGVNS. CDR3 loop: CASKGGANTGELFF. The CDR3 region has the DNA TGTGCCAGCAAAGGCGGGGCGAACACCGGGGAGCTGTTTTTT.

This rearrangement joins TRBV5-3 to TRBJ2-3; no reliable D call. TRBV5-3 is recorded as an ORF, its role being uncertain. CDR3 size: 12 residues. With 7 bases removed from V and 3 bases from J, the gap between germline ends came to 9 bases. The CDR3 nucleotides are TGTGCCAGACTCCTCCGGACAGATACGCAGTATTTT. As protein: CARLLRTDTQYF.

In its sample, this clone was seen once. CDR3 nucleotides: TGTGCCAGCAGGATGTACAGGGATACCTATGGCTACACCTTC. This codes for CASRMYRDTYGYTF. The gene calls are TRBV6-5 and TRBJ1-2, with D perhaps TRBD1 (6 bases). The CDR3 has 14 residues. V lost 6 bases, J lost 4 bases, and 15 bases lay in between. Germline assignment: CDR1 MNHEY and CDR2 SVGAGI.

The V and J genes are TRBV28 and TRBJ1-3; possibly TRBD1 for D (6 bases). The CDR3 covers 15 residues. From germline, CDR1 is MDHEN and CDR2 SYDVKM. Trimming removed 1 base from V and 2 bases from J, with 9 bases in between. The CDR3 DNA is TGTGCCAGCAGTTTATTTACAGGGCCTGGAAACACCATATATTTT. Translated, it gives CASSLFTGPGNTIYF. Together with reference TRBV28 and TRBJ1-3, the CDR3 gives the full variable domain: DVKVTQSSRYLVKRTGEKVFLECVQDMDHENMFWYRQDPGLGLRLIYFSYDVKMKEKGDIPEGYSVSREKKERFSLILESASTNQTSMYLCASSLFTGPGNTIYFGEGSWLTVV.

This chain joins TRBV4-2 and TRBJ1-1; D gene unclear. CDR3 length equals 15 residues. Germline loops: CDR1 LGHNA, CDR2 YNFKEQ. V was clipped by 1 base and J by 1 base, with 10 bases between them. CDR3 sequence (DNA): TGTGCCAGCAGCCAAGCCCATCAATCGAACACTGAAGCTTTCTTT. It translates to CASSQAHQSNTEAFF.

DNA for the CDR3: TGTGCCAGCAGTGACTCCTTTTGGGGCCTGAACACTGAAGCTTTCTTT. It yields the protein CASSDSFWGLNTEAFF. The genes are TRBV6-4 and TRBJ1-1, with TRBD1 as a possible D gene (5 bases). Germline-derived CDR1 and CDR2 are MRHNA and SNTAGT. With 0 bases removed from V and 0 bases from J, the gap between germline ends came to 11 bases. The length of the CDR3 is 16 residues.

The V call is TRBV9, the J call TRBJ2-1; TRBD2 matches at 10 bases. V dropped 3 bases and J dropped 7; count of bases not matched to a gene: 7. This CDR3 region has 15 residues. The germline V gene encodes CDR1 SGDLS and CDR2 YYNGEE. The chain's CDR3 is CASSALSGGFNEQFF. Written as DNA, the CDR3 is TGTGCCAGCAGCGCCCTTAGCGGGGGGTTTAATGAGCAGTTCTTC.

This chain joins TRBV5-1 and TRBJ1-1, with D uncertain. Trimming took off 4 bases at V and 3 bases at J, with 19 bases between the two ends. Per germline, CDR1 SGHRS and CDR2 YFSETQ. There are 16 residues in the CDR3. CDR3 sequence reads: CASSLEVWEADTEAFF. The CDR3 DNA reads TGCGCCAGCAGCCTGGAGGTGTGGGAGGCGGACACTGAAGCTTTCTTT.

This chain connects TRBV6-1 to TRBJ1-1, with D perhaps TRBD1 (5 bases). V lost 4 bases and J lost 2, with 17 bases in between. The CDR3 length is 16 residues. CDR1 is MNHNS and CDR2 is SASEGT in the germline V gene. CDR3 DNA sequence: TGTGCCAGCAGTGGGGCCGGGGCGAATTCAAACACTGAAGCTTTCTTT. This translates into CASSGAGANSNTEAFF.

The chain combines TRBV11-2 with TRBJ2-7; D ambiguous. The CDR3 consists of 15 residues. In germline, CDR1 is SGHAT, CDR2 FQNNGV. V was shortened by 1 base and J by 4 bases, with 14 bases between the two germline ends. The CDR3 sequence is CASSLVIGPQYEQYV. The CDR3 DNA reads TGTGCCAGCAGCTTAGTAATTGGACCGCAGTACGAGCAGTACGTC.

V is TRBV29-1 and J is TRBJ1-2, with 9 bases aligning to TRBD1. This CDR3 contains 18 residues. The trim removed 0 bases at V and 4 bases at J, leaving 15 bases unmatched. Per germline, CDR1 SQVTM and CDR2 ANQGSEA. Written as DNA, the CDR3 is TGCAGCGTTGAAGATCCTGTGGGACAGGGAAAAATCGGCTATGGCTACACCTTC. This translates into CSVEDPVGQGKIGYGYTF.